A selection of T cell receptor beta chains follows, all from one sample in a study of T cell responses to AZD1222 COVID-19 vaccine. Data came from immunoSEQ multiplex PCR; TCRdb stores just in-frame clones and leaves some out. In the table there are 150,000 to 200,000 clones, around 88% of which are singletons. This material consisted of peripheral blood, taken on day 0 of AZD1222 vaccination. The origin of the receptors is an adult in good health. Both conserved end residues are part of each CDR3. D genes are given only for firm matches. Part of the rows lack a size; the others show once, few, many or a class for expanded clones.

d_call,v_call,clone_size,j_call,cdr3_aa,cdr3_nt
NA,TRBV9,NA,TRBJ1-5,CASSVAEGQPQHF,TGTGCCAGCAGCGTAGCCGAGGGACAGCCCCAGCATTTT
NA,TRBV12-5,NA,TRBJ2-5,CASGLVWTASEGETQYF,TGTGCTAGTGGTTTGGTATGGACGGCGTCCGAGGGGGAGACCCAGTACTTC
NA,TRBV12-3/TRBV12-4,NA,TRBJ1-2,CASSFGGSGGYTF,TGTGCCAGCAGTTTCGGGGGGAGTGGTGGCTACACCTTC
NA,TRBV2,NA,TRBJ2-1,CASREEGAYNEQFF,TGTGCCAGCAGGGAGGAGGGGGCCTACAATGAGCAGTTCTTC
NA,TRBV4-1,NA,TRBJ1-2,CASSQGLEESHNYGYTF,TGCGCCAGCAGCCAAGGGCTGGAAGAATCCCATAACTATGGCTACACCTTC
NA,TRBV7-8,NA,TRBJ2-2,CASSLQGFTGELFF,TGTGCCAGCAGCTTGCAGGGGTTCACCGGGGAGCTGTTTTTT
TRBD1,TRBV5-1,NA,TRBJ1-5,CASSLEGTGSQPQHF,TGCGCCAGCAGCTTGGAGGGGACAGGGAGTCAGCCCCAGCATTTT
NA,TRBV30,NA,TRBJ1-1,CAWSVTGTGTEAFF,TGTGCCTGGAGTGTGACCGGGACGGGCACTGAAGCTTTCTTT
NA,TRBV30,NA,TRBJ2-2,CAWSVETTSNTGELFF,TGTGCCTGGAGTGTAGAAACAACCTCCAACACCGGGGAGCTGTTTTTT
TRBD1,TRBV25-1,few,TRBJ1-2,CASSTQGGYGYTF,TGTGCCAGCAGCACTCAGGGGGGCTATGGCTACACCTTC
NA,TRBV7-9,NA,TRBJ1-5,CASSLGSGSNQPQHF,TGTGCCAGCAGCTTGGGGTCAGGGAGCAATCAGCCCCAGCATTTT
NA,TRBV2,NA,TRBJ2-1,CASRDYGEQFF,TGTGCCAGCAGGGATTATGGTGAGCAGTTCTTC
NA,TRBV5-8,NA,TRBJ1-4,CASNGPNGEKLFF,TGTGCCAGCAACGGGCCAAATGGGGAAAAACTGTTTTTT
NA,TRBV12-3/TRBV12-4,NA,TRBJ2-3,CASSTRPGDTQYF,TGTGCCAGCAGTACCCGACCAGGAGATACGCAGTATTTT
NA,TRBV3-1/TRBV3-2,NA,TRBJ1-2,CASSQVPQVFRSGYTF,TGTGCCAGCAGCCAAGTCCCACAGGTCTTTCGGAGTGGCTACACCTTC
NA,TRBV6-5,NA,TRBJ1-5,CASSDGDQPQHF,TGTGCCAGCAGCGACGGAGATCAGCCCCAGCATTTT
TRBD1,TRBV5-4,once,TRBJ1-1,CASSRDRVEAFF,TGTGCCAGCAGCCGGGACAGGGTTGAAGCTTTCTTT
NA,TRBV6-2/TRBV6-3,NA,TRBJ1-1,CASSYSIGGWYTEAFF,TGTGCCAGCAGTTACTCGATAGGTGGTTGGTACACTGAAGCTTTCTTT
NA,TRBV3-1/TRBV3-2,NA,TRBJ2-1,CASSQDLGSDNEQFF,TGTGCCAGCAGCCAAGATTTAGGGTCCGACAATGAGCAGTTCTTC
NA,TRBV19,NA,TRBJ1-1,CASSIRSEAFF,TGTGCCAGTAGTATACGTTCGGAAGCTTTCTTT
TRBD1,TRBV9,NA,TRBJ1-1,CASSGQGERDTEAFF,TGTGCCAGCAGCGGACAGGGTGAAAGGGACACTGAAGCTTTCTTT
TRBD1,TRBV2,NA,TRBJ1-1,CASIRGVTEAFF,TGTGCCAGCATCAGGGGGGTCACTGAAGCTTTCTTT
NA,TRBV7-9,NA,TRBJ1-1,CASGERLNTEAFF,TGTGCCAGCGGGGAGAGATTGAACACTGAAGCTTTCTTT
NA,TRBV4-1,NA,TRBJ2-7,CASSPDSYEQYF,TGCGCCAGCAGCCCCGACTCCTACGAGCAGTACTTC
TRBD1,TRBV15,NA,TRBJ1-6,CATSRLRTGPNSPLHF,TGTGCCACCAGCCGCCTAAGGACAGGGCCAAATTCACCCCTCCACTTT
NA,TRBV10-2,once,TRBJ2-7,CASSRDLAYEQYF,TGCGCCAGCAGTAGGGACCTTGCCTACGAGCAGTACTTC
TRBD1,TRBV29-1,few,TRBJ1-2,CSVPTGNYGYTF,TGCAGCGTCCCGACAGGGAACTATGGCTACACCTTC
TRBD2,TRBV18,NA,TRBJ2-7,CASSPGTTSIEQYF,TGTGCCAGCTCACCGGGGACTACCTCTATAGAGCAGTACTTC
TRBD1,TRBV3-1/TRBV3-2,NA,TRBJ2-2,CASSLGDRGLTGELFF,TGTGCCAGCAGCCTCGGGGACAGGGGGCTCACCGGGGAGCTGTTTTTT
TRBD1,TRBV19,NA,TRBJ1-2,CASRSGTDFNYGYTF,TGTGCCAGTAGGTCCGGGACAGATTTTAACTATGGCTACACCTTC
NA,TRBV18,NA,TRBJ1-6,CASSPPNTGSPLHF,TGTGCCAGCTCACCACCCAACACGGGTTCACCCCTCCACTTT
NA,TRBV2,NA,TRBJ1-1,CASTSEGFPEAFF,TGTGCCAGCACTTCAGAAGGGTTTCCTGAAGCTTTCTTT
NA,TRBV14,NA,TRBJ1-3,CASSQDLVGNTIYF,TGTGCCAGCAGCCAAGATCTGGTTGGAAACACCATATATTTT
NA,TRBV9,NA,TRBJ1-1,CASSVGVGGSLTAFF,TGTGCCAGCAGCGTAGGGGTTGGTGGATCTCTGACAGCTTTCTTT
NA,TRBV7-9,NA,TRBJ2-1,CASSLDGNEQFF,TGTGCCAGCAGCTTAGATGGGAATGAGCAGTTCTTC
NA,TRBV7-9,NA,TRBJ2-1,CASSPGPPPGNEQFF,TGTGCCAGCAGCCCAGGGCCTCCTCCAGGGAATGAGCAGTTCTTC
NA,TRBV27,NA,TRBJ1-5,CASRPGQRRNQPQHF,TGTGCCAGCAGGCCCGGACAGCGGCGCAATCAGCCCCAGCATTTT
NA,TRBV10-3,NA,TRBJ2-7,CAISESKPWTTEQYF,TGTGCCATCAGTGAGTCAAAACCTTGGACGACCGAGCAGTACTTC
TRBD1,TRBV29-1,NA,TRBJ2-7,CSVRTGASYEQYF,TGCAGCGTACGAACAGGGGCCTCCTACGAGCAGTACTTC
NA,TRBV19,NA,TRBJ2-3,CASSRGSGYGNTQYF,TGTGCCAGTAGTCGGGGCAGTGGGTATGGAAATACGCAGTATTTT
TRBD1,TRBV10-3,NA,TRBJ2-7,CAIRGDSYEQYF,TGTGCCATCAGGGGGGACAGCTACGAGCAGTACTTC
NA,TRBV3-1/TRBV3-2,NA,TRBJ1-2,CASSVGAGDGYTF,TGTGCCAGCAGTGTTGGGGCAGGGGATGGCTACACCTTC
NA,TRBV29-1,once,TRBJ1-1,CSVEGLPGAEAFF,TGCAGCGTTGAGGGGCTTCCAGGAGCTGAAGCTTTCTTT
NA,TRBV6-5,NA,TRBJ1-6,CASSREVVYNSPLHF,TGTGCCAGCAGCCGCGAGGTGGTCTATAATTCACCCCTCCACTTT
NA,TRBV15,once,TRBJ2-7,CATSRDRGSSDEQYF,TGTGCCACCAGCAGAGATAGGGGCAGTAGCGACGAGCAGTACTTC
NA,TRBV6-5,NA,TRBJ1-4,CASTPRSALNEKLFF,TGTGCCAGCACCCCCAGGTCAGCCCTTAATGAAAAACTGTTTTTT
NA,TRBV9,NA,TRBJ2-1,CASSVGINDEQFF,TGTGCCAGCAGCGTAGGCATAAACGATGAGCAGTTCTTC
TRBD1,TRBV27,NA,TRBJ2-7,CASSYGTGTYEQYF,TGTGCCAGCAGTTACGGGACAGGGACCTACGAGCAGTACTTC
NA,TRBV6-6,NA,TRBJ1-2,CASLGQTFNYGYTF,TGTGCCAGTTTAGGACAGACCTTTAACTATGGCTACACCTTC
NA,TRBV4-2,NA,TRBJ1-2,CASSQPDSFRRGHTF,TGTGCCAGCAGCCAACCCGACAGTTTTCGCCGAGGCCACACCTTC
TRBD2,TRBV5-1,NA,TRBJ2-7,CASGLPPGGKYYEQYF,TGCGCCAGCGGGCTCCCCCCGGGGGGTAAATACTACGAGCAGTACTTC
TRBD1,TRBV25-1,NA,TRBJ1-5,CASSGGTANQPQHF,TGTGCCAGCAGTGGAGGGACAGCCAATCAGCCCCAGCATTTT
TRBD1,TRBV28,NA,TRBJ2-3,CASSLARDRGLTDTQYF,TGTGCCAGCAGTTTAGCCCGGGACAGGGGCCTCACAGATACGCAGTATTTT
TRBD1,TRBV27,once,TRBJ2-2,CASSSLGTVAGELFF,TGTGCCAGCAGCTCACTCGGGACAGTTGCCGGGGAGCTGTTTTTT
NA,TRBV3-1/TRBV3-2,NA,TRBJ2-1,CASSPIGNEQFF,TGTGCCAGCAGTCCCATAGGCAATGAGCAGTTCTTC
TRBD1,TRBV9,NA,TRBJ2-7,CASSGEPGQGYEQYF,TGTGCCAGCAGCGGTGAACCGGGACAGGGCTACGAGCAGTACTTC
TRBD1,TRBV19,NA,TRBJ2-7,CASKKGQGASYEQYF,TGTGCCAGTAAAAAAGGACAGGGGGCTTCCTACGAGCAGTACTTC
NA,TRBV5-1,NA,TRBJ2-6,CASSIGPSSGANVLTF,TGCGCCAGCAGCATAGGACCCTCCTCTGGGGCCAACGTCCTGACTTTC
NA,TRBV6-5,NA,TRBJ2-3,CASSRGQASDTQYF,TGTGCCAGCAGTCGGGGGCAGGCTTCAGATACGCAGTATTTT